These 25 T cell receptor beta chains were all obtained from the same sample, sequenced in a study of blood T cells in healthy people across ages. A second about 7 to 12 cycle PCR used barcoded and J-beta primers. TCRdb ran MiXCR on the 5' RACE reads and lists one entry per CDR3 protein. The sample records 1.5 million to 2 million distinct CDR3 sequences, less than 50% being singletons. The sequenced sample consisted of blood. The receptors were sampled from a woman in her forties in good health.

The chain couples TRBV6-5 to TRBJ2-1, with TRBD2 matching 13 bases. Trimming cost V 6 bases and J 10 bases; bases outside gene matches: 6. The CDR3 totals 14 residues. CDR1 and CDR2 from the germline V gene are MNHEY and SVGAGI. The CDR3 is CASRTSGGAREQFF. In DNA form, the CDR3 reads TGTGCCAGCAGAACTAGCGGGGGGGCCAGGGAGCAGTTCTTC.

This clonotype was seen more than once but under ten times. The junction does not match germline at one end; this may be a read error. The chain is built from TRBV2 and TRBJ1-2; unclear D gene. The germline gives CDR1 SNHLY, CDR2 FYNNEI. This CDR3 has 10 amino acids. Written as DNA, the CDR3 is TGTGCCAGCGGCAGGATTGGCTATACCTTC. It yields the protein CASGRIGYTF.

The chain has TRBV28 and TRBJ2-7, with 8 bases lining up with TRBD1. This CDR3 has 15 residues. The ends lost 6 bases at V and 7 bases at J; junction bases unmatched: 14. Germline V gene data show CDR1 as MDHEN and CDR2 as SYDVKM. CDR3 loop: CASRLRDRPTREQYF. CDR3 nucleotides: TGTGCCAGCAGACTCCGGGACAGGCCCACGAGGGAGCAGTACTTC.

The chain has TRBV27 and TRBJ1-1; no clear D gene. Trimming removed 3 bases at V and 7 bases at J, with 12 bases between. CDR3 length equals 13 residues. CDR1 is MNHEY, CDR2 SMNVEV, per germline (reference sequence). The CDR3 DNA reads as TGTGCCAGCAGTTTGGCAGGAGAGAGTGAAGCTTTCTTT. It translates to CASSLAGESEAFF.

This clonotype appeared a few times. The rearrangement joins TRBV4-1 to TRBJ1-5; D is undetermined. CDR1 and CDR2 from the germline V gene are MGHRA and YSYEKL. Trimming stripped 1 base from V and 1 base from J, with 11 bases between. This CDR3 spans 16 amino acids. The CDR3 DNA reads as TGCGCCAGCAGCCAAGTAACGTCCGGGAGCAATCAGCCCCAGCATTTT. Its translation is CASSQVTSGSNQPQHF.

This clonotype was seen a handful of times. The V and J genes are TRBV7-9 and TRBJ2-3, with 8 bases fitting TRBD1. The V gene's germline CDR1 is SEHNR and CDR2 FQNEAQ (reference sequence). CDR3 length equals 15 residues. J gave up 4 bases and V 5 bases, and 8 bases lay outside the gene matches. This chain's CDR3 is CASSLTAGGADTQYF. CDR3 coding DNA: TGTGCCAGCAGCCTCACCGCAGGGGGCGCAGATACGCAGTATTTT. The variable domain in full, completed from reference TRBV7-9 and TRBJ2-3, reads DTGVSQNPRHKITKRGQNVTFRCDPISEHNRLYWYRQTLGQGPEFLTYFQNEAQLEKSRLLSDRFSAERPKGSFSTLEIQRTEQGDSAMYLCASSLTAGGADTQYFGPGTRLTVL.

This clonotype was picked up many times. The chain recombines TRBV4-2 with TRBJ2-5; TRBD2 agrees at 9 bases. Trimming at V came to 1 base and at J to 0 bases, leaving 6 bases not matched to a gene. Germline loops: CDR1 LGHNA, CDR2 YNFKEQ. The CDR3 is 17 residues long. CDR3 coding DNA: TGTGCCAGCAGCCAAGGAGAGAGCGGGGGGTACCAAGAGACCCAGTACTTC. It specifies CASSQGESGGYQETQYF.

This clonotype was recorded only once. The chain links TRBV20-1 to TRBJ2-7; possibly TRBD2 for D (7 bases). Germline values: CDR1 DFQATT, CDR2 SNEGSKA (reference sequence). Trimming shortened V by 1 base and J by 0 bases, and 22 bases separated the two germline ends. CDR3 length: 18 amino acids. The CDR3 bases are TGCAGTGCTAGAGCTAAAGATGTCGGGGGGCTAAGCTCCTACGAGCAGTACTTC. Its translation is CSARAKDVGGLSSYEQYF.

The chain's CDR3 is CASGVQGPRYTF. The CDR3 DNA follows: TGTGCCAGCGGTGTTCAGGGGCCGCGCTACACCTTC. V and J are TRBV12-3 or TRBV12-4 and TRBJ1-2; possible D gene TRBD1, 6 bases. Trimming cost V 8 bases and J 9 bases, with 16 bases left between them. This CDR3 has 12 residues.

The chain uses TRBV4-2 and TRBJ1-6; D perhaps matches TRBD1 (5 bases). The CDR3 loop spans 15 amino acids. Trimming shortened V by 0 bases and J by 12 bases, and 15 bases separated the two germline ends. Germline V lookup: CDR1 LGHNA, CDR2 YNFKEQ. DNA for the CDR3: TGTGCCAGCAGCCAAGAATCCGGGGCCGGGGGACCCCTCCACTTT. This gives the protein CASSQESGAGGPLHF.

V is TRBV7-3 and J is TRBJ2-1, with D uncertain. Per the germline V gene, CDR1 is SGHTA and CDR2 is FQGTGA. The ends were cut back, 1 base at V and 7 bases at J, with 17 bases in the middle. The CDR3 length is 16 residues. CDR3 amino acids: CASSLKVRQSQNEQFF. The CDR3 nucleotides read TGTGCCAGCAGCTTAAAAGTCAGGCAGAGCCAAAATGAGCAGTTCTTC.

The chain links TRBV12-3 or TRBV12-4 to TRBJ1-1; 7 bases are shared with TRBD1. V lost 4 bases and J lost 0; bases outside the gene matches: 11. The CDR3 sequence is 17 residues long. CDR3 amino acids: CASSYLTGRRLNTEAFF. CDR3 bases: TGTGCCAGCAGTTACCTGACAGGGCGAAGATTGAACACTGAAGCTTTCTTT.

Only one count was recorded for this clonotype. This chain links TRBV9 with TRBJ2-1; 12 positions agree with TRBD2. CDR1 is SGDLS and CDR2 is YYNGEE in the germline V gene. The J segment lost 7 bases and the V segment lost 3 bases, leaving 8 bases of the junction unmatched. The CDR3 loop spans 16 amino acids. The CDR3 region is CASSGITSGGLNEQFF. As DNA, the CDR3 is TGTGCCAGCAGCGGCATAACTAGCGGGGGGTTAAATGAGCAGTTCTTC.

The chain recombines TRBV6-6 with TRBJ2-5, with a possible D match to TRBD1 (6 bases). The J call is uncertain, as TRBJ2-7 better fits the DNA end. The germline V gene has CDR1 MNHNY and CDR2 SVGAGI (reference sequence). The CDR3 is 12 residues long. CDR3 sequence (DNA): TGTGCCAGTAAAGGACAGCGCTACGAGCAGTACTTC. Translated: CASKGQRYEQYF.

In this sample, this clonotype turned up a few times. The chain joins TRBV6-5 to TRBJ1-2; 7 positions agree with TRBD1. The CDR3 runs 12 residues. Unmatched junction bases numbered 6, after V lost 10 bases and J lost 4 bases. Germline assignment: CDR1 MNHEY and CDR2 SVGAGI. The CDR3 DNA sequence: TGTGCCATCCTACAGGGGAGCTATGGCTACACCTTC. Protein: CAILQGSYGYTF.

In its sample, this clonotype was seen once. The chain has TRBV5-1 and TRBJ2-2, with TRBD2 matching over 11 bases. CDR1 SGHRS and CDR2 YFSETQ come from the germline V gene. V lost 6 bases to trimming and J lost 6 bases; unmatched junction nucleotides: 4. The CDR3 has 14 residues. CDR3 region: CASTGLAAAGELFF. As DNA, the CDR3 is TGCGCCAGCACGGGACTAGCGGCCGCCGGGGAGCTGTTTTTT.

The chain carries TRBV6-2 or TRBV6-3 and TRBJ2-5; 9 bases are a match to TRBD1. Germline V gene data show CDR1 as MNHEY and CDR2 as SVGEGT. With V trimmed by 8 bases and J by 5 bases, 12 bases remained unmatched. This CDR3 spans 15 amino acids. DNA for the CDR3: TGTGCCAGCGCCCCCGGCACAGGGGGCGACGAGACCCAGTACTTC. Translation gives CASAPGTGGDETQYF.

The chain recombines TRBV6-1 with TRBJ1-2, with D possibly being TRBD1 (5 bases). This CDR3 has 14 residues. V was clipped by 4 bases and J by 5 bases, with 14 bases between them. Germline V CDR1 and CDR2: MNHNS, SASEGT. CDR3 bases: TGTGCCAGCAGTGTTTCGGGGACGGGGTATGGCTACACCTTC. Translation: CASSVSGTGYGYTF.

This clonotype was seen a few times. The J gene is TRBJ1-5, the V gene TRBV20-1; the D gene is possibly TRBD1 (5 bases). The CDR3 spans 15 residues. With 2 bases removed from V and 7 bases from J, the gap between germline ends came to 18 bases. The germline V gene has CDR1 DFQATT and CDR2 SNEGSKA (reference sequence). CDR3 coding DNA: TGCAGTGCTAGATCTATGGAGGGGTCAGGGCAGCCCCAGCATTTT. Protein product: CSARSMEGSGQPQHF.

This clonotype was seen a single time. A read error may explain this, as a much larger clone is one base away. This chain links TRBV9 with TRBJ2-1; TRBD2 agrees at 12 bases. The J call is in doubt because the DNA end fits TRBJ2-7 better. The CDR3 extends over 15 amino acids. Germline CDR1 reads SGDLS; CDR2 reads YYNGEE. The CDR3 region is CASSTLAGGYNEQYF. CDR3 coding DNA: TGTGCCAGCAGCACACTAGCGGGGGGATACAATGAGCAGTACTTC.

The chain employs TRBV18 and TRBJ1-5; the match to TRBD1 covers 8 bases. CDR3 length: 17 residues. J lost 7 bases, V lost 3 bases, and 14 bases had no gene match. The germline gives CDR1 KGHSH, CDR2 LQKENI. In DNA, the CDR3 is TGTGCCAGCTCACCTCATGGTGGGGGACAGGTCGTACAGCCCCAGCATTTT. Translated: CASSPHGGGQVVQPQHF. Based on the CDR3 plus reference TRBV18 and TRBJ1-5, the full variable domain is NAGVMQNPRHLVRRRGQEARLRCSPMKGHSHVYWYRQLPEEGLKFMVYLQKENIIDESGMPKERFSAEFPKEGPSILRIQQVVRGDSAAYFCASSPHGGGQVVQPQHFGDGTRLSIL.

V gene TRBV21-1 combines with J gene TRBJ2-7; the D call in the table, TRBD1, was not verified against the DNA. TRBV21-1 corresponds to a pseudogene. The CDR3 runs 15 residues. The chain's CDR3 is CASSNGQGVAYEQYF. The CDR3 DNA reads TGTGCCAGCAGCAATGGACAGGGGGTCGCCTACGAGCAGTACTTC.

The rearrangement joins TRBV5-4 to TRBJ2-4, with TRBD1 matching over 7 bases. Germline assignment: CDR1 SGHNT and CDR2 YYREEE (reference sequence). The V gene end was trimmed by 3 bases and the J gene end by 4 bases; junction bases not matched to a gene: 4. This CDR3 has 14 amino acids. In nucleotides, the CDR3 is TGTGCCAGCAGCTACAGGGGACGTAAAAACATTCAGTACTTC. The encoded protein is CASSYRGRKNIQYF.

This clonotype was detected only a few times. The CDR3, as DNA: TGTGCCAGCAGCCCCCGCCCTCCGGGAGGCAATCAGCCCCAGCATTTT. This sequence encodes CASSPRPPGGNQPQHF. This chain connects TRBV7-2 to TRBJ1-5; D is unclear. The CDR3 consists of 16 residues. V dropped 5 bases and J dropped 2 bases, with 16 bases sitting between them. Germline lookup yields CDR1 SGHTA and CDR2 FQGNSA.

This chain connects TRBV20-1 to TRBJ2-5, with D possibly being TRBD2 (6 bases). The CDR3 spans 15 residues. The germline CDR1 and CDR2 sequences are DFQATT and SNEGSKA (reference sequence). V gave up 6 bases and J gave up 0 bases, with 17 bases separating them. The CDR3 nucleotides read TGCAGTGCCTCGGCAGCGGGTCAATACCAAGAGACCCAGTACTTC. Protein: CSASAAGQYQETQYF.